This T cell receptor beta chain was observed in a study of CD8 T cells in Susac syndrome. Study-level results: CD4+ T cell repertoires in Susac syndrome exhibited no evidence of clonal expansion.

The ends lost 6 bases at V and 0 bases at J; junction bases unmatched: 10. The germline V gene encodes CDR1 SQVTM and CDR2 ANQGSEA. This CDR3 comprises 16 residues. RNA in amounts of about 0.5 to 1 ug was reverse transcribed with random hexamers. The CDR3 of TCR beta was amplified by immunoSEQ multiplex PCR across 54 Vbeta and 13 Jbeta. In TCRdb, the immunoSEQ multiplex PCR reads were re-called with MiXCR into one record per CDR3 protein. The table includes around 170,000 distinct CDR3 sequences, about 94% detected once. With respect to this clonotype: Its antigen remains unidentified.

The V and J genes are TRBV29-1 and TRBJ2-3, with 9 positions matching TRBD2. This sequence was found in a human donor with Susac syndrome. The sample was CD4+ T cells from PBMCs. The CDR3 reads CSVAAGRGGSTDTQYF. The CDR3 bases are TGCAGCGTGGCCGCTGGGCGGGGGGGGAGCACAGATACGCAGTATTTT.